This TCR beta chain was sequenced during a study of T cell responses to AZD1222 COVID-19 vaccine. Assay: immunoSEQ multiplex PCR; the TCRdb copy retains only in-frame clones and omits some. The table shows under 70,000 clones, with roughly three quarters occurring only once. The material was peripheral blood, obtained on day 0 of AZD1222 vaccination. The source of this sequence is an adult in good health.

The CDR3 DNA sequence: TGTGCCAGCTCTAGGACTTTCCAAGAGACCCAGTACTTC. Residues: CASSRTFQETQYF. This chain connects TRBV9 to TRBJ2-5; TRBD2 might be the D (5 bases). Germline CDR1 SGDLS, CDR2 YYNGEE. V lost 7 bases, J lost 1 base, and 11 bases lay in between. This CDR3 is built from 13 residues.